These 30 T cell receptor beta chains were sequenced from one sample in a study of blood T cells in healthy people across ages. With a J-beta primer mix and a sample-barcoded 5' primer, a second PCR ran roughly 6 to 12 cycles. TCRdb recomputed calls from the 5' RACE reads with MiXCR, one row per CDR3 protein. Of under 1 million distinct CDR3 sequences in the sample, roughly 44% were seen once. Sequencing was carried out using blood. The receptor set was obtained from a man in his sixties in good health.

This clonotype was detected only a few times. The rearrangement links TRBV2 to TRBJ2-7; D possibly uses TRBD1 or TRBD2 (5 bases each). CDR1 is SNHLY, CDR2 FYNNEI, per germline. Deletions cut 0 bases from V and 0 bases from J, with 12 bases between. CDR3 size: 16 residues. CDR3 region: CASSEAGDGPSYEQYF. The CDR3 region has the DNA TGTGCCAGCAGTGAAGCGGGGGACGGCCCCTCCTACGAGCAGTACTTC.

This clonotype was found a few times. The chain uses TRBV28 and TRBJ2-3; TRBD1 might be the D (5 bases). V shed 2 bases and J shed 0 bases, with 9 bases lying between them. Germline loops: CDR1 MDHEN, CDR2 SYDVKM. This CDR3 contains 15 residues. Written as DNA, the CDR3 is TGTGCCAGCAGTTTACAGGGTCTCAGCACAGATACGCAGTATTTT. It yields the protein CASSLQGLSTDTQYF.

As to this clonotype: Given a much more abundant clone one base away, this may be a read error. The chain combines TRBV6-1 with TRBJ1-2, with D perhaps matching TRBD1 (6 bases). Looked up from germline, CDR1 is MNHNS and CDR2 is SASEGT. CDR3 length: 15 residues. Trimming cost V 3 bases and J 7 bases, with 18 bases left between them. The CDR3 DNA reads TGTGCCAGCAGTGACTTATCCTCGACAGGCGGTGGCTACACCTTC. It yields the protein CASSDLSSTGGGYTF.

This chain joins TRBV10-3 and TRBJ1-4; 8 bases line up with TRBD1. There are 14 residues in the CDR3. V gave up 3 bases and J gave up 10 bases; unmatched junction bases: 7. The V gene's germline CDR1 is ENHRY and CDR2 SYGVKD. CDR3 nucleotide sequence: TGTGCCATCAGTGAAGGACAGGGAGCCGGAAAACTGTTTTTT. Amino acid sequence: CAISEGQGAGKLFF.

This clonotype has more than one count but fewer than ten. The chain uses TRBV20-1 and TRBJ2-6; D call uncertain. Germline V gene sequence: CDR1 DFQATT, CDR2 SNEGSKA (reference sequence). The CDR3 loop spans 13 amino acids. V gave up 3 bases and J gave up 2 bases, with 5 bases separating them. The CDR3 region is CSARTTGANVLTF. Here the CDR3 DNA reads TGCAGTGCTAGGACAACTGGGGCCAACGTCCTGACTTTC.

About this clonotype itself: Germline is not matched at one junction end, which may reflect a read error. The rearrangement joins TRBV5-5 to TRBJ1-4; D gene uncertain. Germline V gene lookup returns CDR1 SGHKS and CDR2 YYEKEE (reference sequence). This CDR3 contains 15 residues. CDR3 nucleotide sequence: TGTGCCAGCAGCTTGGGGGTGGGTCCTGGAGAAAAACGGTTTTTT. It is translated as CASSLGVGPGEKRFF.

This clonotype was detected once. The rearrangement links TRBV20-1 to TRBJ2-7; D may be TRBD2 (5 bases). The germline CDR1 and CDR2 sequences are DFQATT and SNEGSKA (reference sequence). This CDR3 contains 14 residues. V lost 4 bases to trimming and J lost 9 bases, with 22 bases between them. CDR3 in amino acids: CSAISLAFTDTQYF. The DNA of the CDR3 is TGCAGTGCTATTAGTCTAGCCTTCACAGATACGCAGTACTTC.

This clonotype was found a few times. The chain combines TRBV12-3 or TRBV12-4 with TRBJ2-7; perhaps TRBD1 as D (5 bases). V dropped 2 bases and J dropped 6 bases, with 14 bases sitting between them. This CDR3 has 14 amino acids. The CDR3: CASSLRGVLGEQYF. The CDR3 DNA reads TGTGCCAGCAGTTTAAGGGGTGTGTTGGGCGAGCAGTACTTC.

A few counts support this clonotype. This chain uses TRBV6-2 or TRBV6-3 with TRBJ1-1, with D maybe TRBD1 (5 bases). Germline CDR1 reads MNHEY; CDR2 reads SVGEGT. The ends were cut back, 4 bases at V and 10 bases at J, with 13 bases in the middle. The CDR3 is made up of 12 amino acids. As DNA, the CDR3 is TGTGCCAGCAGTTCCTTTGACAGAGGAGCTTTCTTT. It specifies CASSSFDRGAFF.

V is TRBV5-1 and J is TRBJ2-5, with 10 nucleotides matching TRBD2. Germline CDR1 is SGHRS and CDR2 is YFSETQ. CDR3 length: 17 amino acids. V shed 4 bases, J shed 5 bases, and the junction held 14 bases outside the gene matches. The CDR3 sequence: CASSPELAGPKGETQYF. The CDR3 DNA is TGCGCCAGCAGCCCCGAACTAGCGGGGCCAAAGGGGGAGACCCAGTACTTC.

The chain recombines TRBV5-6 with TRBJ2-1; D possibly corresponds to TRBD2 (6 bases). Per germline, CDR1 SGHDT and CDR2 YYEEEE. V lost 6 bases and J lost 6, with 28 bases in between. The CDR3 is made up of 18 amino acids. As DNA, the CDR3 is TGTGCCAGCAACCCATTAGGGCGGGGAACCCTCCTAGGCAATGAGCAGTTCTTC. It specifies CASNPLGRGTLLGNEQFF. Full variable domain (rest looked up from reference TRBV5-6 and TRBJ2-1): DAGVTQSPTHLIKTRGQQVTLRCSPKSGHDTVSWYQQALGQGPQFIFQYYEEEERQRGNFPDRFSGHQFPNYSSELNVNALLLGDSALYLCASNPLGRGTLLGNEQFFGPGTRLTVL.

This clonotype was observed a single time. The CDR3 is CASSPTSGRSSYNEQFF. Written as DNA, the CDR3 is TGTGCCAGCAGCCCTACTAGCGGGAGGAGCTCCTACAATGAGCAGTTCTTC. J is TRBJ2-1 and V is TRBV4-2; the match to TRBD2 covers 12 bases. The length of the CDR3 is 17 residues. Losses at the gene ends were 4 bases for V and 0 bases for J; bases not matched to a gene: 4. CDR1 and CDR2 from the germline V gene are LGHNA and YNFKEQ.

This clonotype was seen repeatedly, ten times or more. The chain links TRBV5-1 to TRBJ2-3, with TRBD2 matching over 7 bases. CDR3 size: 15 residues. V was clipped by 4 bases and J by 2 bases; unmatched bases: 7. The germline V gene encodes CDR1 SGHRS and CDR2 YFSETQ. The CDR3 region has the DNA TGCGCCAGCAGCCTACTAGCGCACCCCACAGATACGCAGTATTTT. Amino acids: CASSLLAHPTDTQYF.

This clonotype occurred a few times. The chain combines TRBV7-9 with TRBJ1-5; 9 nucleotides line up with TRBD1. Germline-derived CDR1 and CDR2 are SEHNR and FQNEAQ (reference sequence). CDR3 length equals 14 residues. V dropped 5 bases and J dropped 3; count of bases not matched to a gene: 2. This chain's CDR3 is CASSGTGNNQPQHF. The DNA of the CDR3 is TGTGCCAGCAGCGGGACAGGGAACAATCAGCCCCAGCATTTT.

The count of this clonotype is one. This may be a read error, as it is one base from a much larger clone. The rearrangement joins TRBV29-1 to TRBJ2-5; D uncertain. Germline-derived CDR1 and CDR2 are SQVTM and ANQGSEA. The CDR3 covers 14 residues. CDR3 sequence reads: CSVGLNSPQEAQYF. CDR3 DNA sequence: TGCAGCGTTGGTTTGAACTCACCTCAAGAGGCCCAGTACTTC.

This clonotype has a handful of counts. The chain carries TRBV20-1 and TRBJ2-7; TRBD1 agrees at 10 bases. This CDR3 is 15 amino acids long. The junction had 5 bases not matched to a gene; V was cut back by 0 bases and J by 3 bases. The germline V gene encodes CDR1 DFQATT and CDR2 SNEGSKA (reference sequence). The CDR3 sequence is CSARETGTGVYEQYF. CDR3 sequence (DNA): TGCAGTGCTAGAGAGACTGGGACAGGGGTCTACGAGCAGTACTTC.

This clonotype was counted between two and nine times. The chain couples TRBV25-1 to TRBJ2-1, with D hard to call. This CDR3 spans 16 amino acids. Germline CDR1 reads MGHDK; CDR2 reads SYGVNS. V lost 6 bases, J lost 7 bases, and 22 bases lay in between. The CDR3 loop reads CASSREAGKSGNEQFF. The CDR3 nucleotides read TGTGCCAGCAGCCGAGAGGCAGGCAAATCCGGGAATGAGCAGTTCTTC.

To note about this clonotype: The junction shows a germline mismatch at one end, possibly a read error. The chain is built from TRBV20-1 and TRBJ2-1, with D perhaps matching TRBD1 (6 bases). Per the germline V gene, CDR1 is DFQATT and CDR2 is SNEGSKA (reference sequence). The CDR3 extends over 15 amino acids. CDR3: CSAGTQGHRMNERFF. The CDR3 DNA follows: TGCAGTGCAGGTACACAGGGACATAGGATGAATGAGCGGTTCTTC.

The V call is TRBV11-1, the J call TRBJ2-1, with a weak D call TRBD2 (6 bases). The J call may be in error: the DNA end matches TRBJ2-7 better. From germline, CDR1 is SGHAT and CDR2 FQDESV (reference sequence). The CDR3 loop spans 16 amino acids. The CDR3, as DNA: TGTGCCAGCAGCTTAGCGGGGGGACTGATCTACAATGAGCAGTACTTC. Its protein product is CASSLAGGLIYNEQYF.

The CDR3 reads CASSSGDIREVYEQYF. Here the CDR3 DNA reads TGTGCCAGCAGTTCAGGGGACATCCGGGAGGTATACGAGCAGTACTTC. The chain joins TRBV12-3 or TRBV12-4 to TRBJ2-7; D perhaps matches TRBD2 (7 bases). Trimming shortened V by 4 bases and J by 4 bases, and 20 bases separated the two germline ends. CDR3 length equals 16 residues.

The V gene is TRBV9, the J gene TRBJ2-7, with 7 bases fitting TRBD2. Losses at the gene ends were 4 bases for V and 1 base for J; bases not matched to a gene: 8. From germline, CDR1 is SGDLS and CDR2 YYNGEE. The CDR3 has 15 residues. The CDR3 spells CASSPRAGQSYEQYF. As DNA, the CDR3 is TGTGCCAGCAGCCCTCGAGCGGGGCAGTCCTACGAGCAGTACTTC.

There are a few counts of this clonotype. The chain employs TRBV5-1 and TRBJ2-5, with 8 bases that match TRBD1. This CDR3 region has 15 residues. After removal of 3 bases from V and 4 bases from J, the junction contained 8 bases not matched to a gene. CDR1 SGHRS and CDR2 YFSETQ come from the germline V gene. DNA of the CDR3: TGCGCCAGCAGCTCGGGACAGGCCGACGGAGAGACCCAGTACTTC. It specifies CASSSGQADGETQYF.

The rearrangement links TRBV20-1 to TRBJ2-5, with a tentative D call TRBD1 (5 bases). The CDR3 covers 14 residues. With 3 bases removed from V and 2 bases from J, the gap between germline ends came to 13 bases. CDR1 and CDR2 (germline): DFQATT, SNEGSKA (reference sequence). This chain's CDR3 is CSASRTSGQETQYF. The DNA of the CDR3 is TGCAGTGCTAGTCGGACATCAGGGCAAGAGACCCAGTACTTC.

This clonotype was counted only a few times. This chain connects TRBV20-1 to TRBJ1-2, with D hard to call. CDR3 length equals 13 residues. V was shortened by 4 bases and J by 0 bases, with 9 bases between the two germline ends. Germline V CDR1 and CDR2: DFQATT, SNEGSKA (reference sequence). CDR3 loop: CSAIDSSNYGYTF. The CDR3 coding sequence is TGCAGTGCTATCGACTCTTCTAACTATGGCTACACCTTC.

This chain uses TRBV2 with TRBJ1-4; 9 nucleotides line up with TRBD1. The CDR3 extends over 15 amino acids. CDR1 and CDR2 from the germline V gene are SNHLY and FYNNEI. With 7 bases clipped from V and 4 bases from J, the junction kept 7 bases outside the gene matches. The DNA of the CDR3 is TGTGCCAGCAACGCACAGGGGGCGGTTAATGAAAAACTGTTTTTT. It translates to CASNAQGAVNEKLFF.

Only a few counts were recorded for this clonotype. The V call is TRBV3-1, the J call TRBJ2-5; D may be TRBD2 (5 bases). This CDR3 has 16 amino acids. Deletions cut 0 bases from V and 2 bases from J, with 13 bases between. Germline-derived CDR1 and CDR2 are LGHDT and YNNKEL (reference sequence). The CDR3 DNA follows: TGTGCCAGCAGCCAAGATGGAGGTGGGCGGCAAGAGACCCAGTACTTC. It translates to CASSQDGGGRQETQYF.

The V and J genes are TRBV20-1 and TRBJ2-3; a possible D gene is TRBD1 (6 bases). Between the trimmed V and J ends, which lost 2 bases and 0 bases, there was a span of 9 bases. This CDR3 is built from 14 residues. Germline CDR1 and CDR2: DFQATT and SNEGSKA (reference sequence). CDR3 loop: CSARRGTSTDTQYF. In DNA form, the CDR3 reads TGCAGTGCTAGAAGGGGGACCAGCACAGATACGCAGTATTTT.

The table lists this clonotype with a count of one. The rearrangement links TRBV20-1 to TRBJ2-3; 9 nucleotides match TRBD2. The CDR3 spans 14 residues. The ends lost 6 bases at V and 2 bases at J; junction bases unmatched: 6. Germline V CDR1 and CDR2: DFQATT, SNEGSKA (reference sequence). CDR3 residues: CSAQRGVITDTQYF. CDR3 DNA sequence: TGCAGTGCCCAGCGGGGGGTCATCACAGATACGCAGTATTTT.

This clonotype was recorded a few times. The chain recombines TRBV6-7 with TRBJ2-7, with 8 bases identical to TRBD1. TRBV6-7 counts as an open reading frame of uncertain function. Trimming removed 2 bases from V and 3 bases from J; junction bases left unmatched: 9. This CDR3 comprises 16 residues. In nucleotides, the CDR3 is TGTGCCAGCAGTTACCCGGCCAGGGGGCCGGTCTACGAGCAGTACTTC. This translates into CASSYPARGPVYEQYF.

V and J are TRBV6-1 and TRBJ1-2, with TRBD1 as a possible D gene (6 bases). CDR3 length equals 14 residues. Germline CDR1 MNHNS, CDR2 SASEGT. The ends were cut back, 4 bases at V and 5 bases at J, with 14 bases in the middle. CDR3 sequence: CASSAAQGFYGYTF. The CDR3 DNA reads TGTGCCAGCAGTGCCGCCCAGGGGTTTTATGGCTACACCTTC.